The present T cell receptor beta chain was sequenced within a study of tumor-infiltrating lymphocytes in primary liver carcinoma. Total RNA (around 0.45 ug) served as template for TCR beta cDNA synthesis primed by a constant-region primer. A slightly modified ARM-PCR protocol with three nested multiplex PCR rounds produced these TCR beta libraries. Via MiXCR, TCRdb re-called the multiplex PCR reads, giving one row per CDR3 protein. The sample carries approximately 73,000 distinct CDR3 sequences, over 70% recorded once. Co-extraction of RNA and DNA was performed on about 19-30 mg of unsorted bulk tissue. Over 75% viable tumor cells were present in every tumor sample. This clonotype is a singleton in its sample. Here the CDR3 omits its conserved ending phenylalanine or tryptophan, so a read error is the likely source. The sample taken for sequencing was liver tumor tissue from sampling region 4. Subset in this sample: tumor region T4, right-lateral pole. This clonotype was obtained from an older woman with primary liver carcinoma and hepatitis B virus infection.

The DNA of the CDR3 is TGTGCCAGCATACTACAGACTACTAATGAAAAACTGTTTTCT. Translation gives CASILQTTNEKLFS. This chain links TRBV11-2 with TRBJ1-4; D not certain. Trimming removed 7 bases from V and 2 bases from J, with 11 bases in between. CDR1 is SGHAT, CDR2 FQNNGV, per germline. CDR3 size: 14 residues.